Below, one TCR beta chain is given with its context. Its antigen is undetermined. The data originate from a study of immune evolution from preneoplasia to lung adenocarcinoma. Regarding the study as a whole: Compared with EGFR-mutant or double wild-type lesions, KRAS-mutant nodules were more clonal. Clonality was highest in normal lung, lower in later-stage lesions apparently. From normal lung to invasive adenocarcinoma, top clone frequencies appeared to decrease.

Resections took place in Japan or China from the mid-2010s to the late 2010s. There are 15 residues in the CDR3. Germline V gene lookup returns CDR1 SGHRS and CDR2 YFSETQ. Trimming at V came to 4 bases and at J to 5 bases, leaving 9 bases not matched to a gene. The method was immunoSEQ multiplex PCR; TCRdb's version includes in-frame clones alone and lacks a portion of them. The data show about 7,500 clones, with 79% seen just once and approximately 2.8% held by the top ten. The sequence was collected from a person aged 35-50 years with lung adenocarcinoma. V gene TRBV5-1 combines with J gene TRBJ2-5, with 9 bases identical to TRBD2. The sequencing input was FFPE invasive lung adenocarcinoma tissue. The DNA for the CDR3 is TGCGCCAGCAGCCCCTTTAGCGGGAGTGAGGAGACCCAGTACTTC. Translating gives CASSPFSGSEETQYF.